The text below deals with one TCR beta chain. Its matching antigen is unknown. This record comes from a study of beta chain features in type 1 diabetes. The study, taken as a whole, reports: Whether HLA type affects TCRB rearrangement stayed undetermined in the present work.

Isolated RNA was reverse transcribed in full, so expressed TCRB transcripts were sequenced. Measured with immunoSEQ multiplex PCR; TCRdb has only the in-frame clones, and not every one. This sample carries about 230,000 clones, over 8.5% of them seen once, and the ten largest clones take just under 0.035%. This CDR3 region has 16 residues. V shed 4 bases, J shed 1 base, and the junction held 4 bases outside the gene matches. Germline-derived CDR1 and CDR2 are SGHRS and YFSETQ. The TCR comes from a woman aged 18 to 35 in good health. Sequenced sample: naive CD4+ T cells from blood. V is TRBV5-1 and J is TRBJ2-1; 11 nucleotides line up with TRBD1. The CDR3 DNA is TGCGCCAGCAGCGACCGGGACAGGGGGTCCTACAATGAGCAGTTCTTC. As protein: CASSDRDRGSYNEQFF. Full variable domain (missing parts from reference TRBV5-1 and TRBJ2-1): KAGVTQTPRYLIKTRGQQVTLSCSPISGHRSVSWYQQTPGQGLQFLFEYFSETQRNKGNFPGRFSGRQFSNSRSEMNVSTLELGDSALYLCASSDRDRGSYNEQFFGPGTRLTVL.